This TCR beta chain is drawn from a study of cytomegalovirus exposure and HLA in healthy donors. Study-wide points: In most subjects, TCR beta sequences reportedly gave accurate predictions of HLA-A and HLA-B alleles. Reported performance of the classifier showed diagnosis of cytomegalovirus status with high specificity and sensitivity. A link between a missense DCLRE1C variant and TCR beta V- and J-gene trimming emerged from a later analysis.

PCR employed 60 Vbeta and 13 Jbeta primers. Only in-frame clones appear in the TCRdb table, and some are missing; sequencing was by immunoSEQ multiplex PCR. This repertoire comprises tens of thousands of clones; its ten largest clones make up approximately 3.8%. The CDR3 consists of 15 residues. Trimming left V 5 bases short and J 2 bases short, with 16 bases between. Germline values: CDR1 SEHNR, CDR2 FQNEAQ (reference sequence). With respect to this clone: Its antigen is still unknown.

This receptor was obtained from a female donor in good health and CMV-seropositive. The chain is built from TRBV7-9 and TRBJ2-7, with D perhaps TRBD1 (6 bases). Sample: PBMCs. The CDR3 is CASSQVGQRTYEQYF. CDR3 bases: TGTGCCAGCAGCCAAGTCGGACAGCGTACCTACGAGCAGTACTTC. Looking up the rest from reference TRBV7-9 and TRBJ2-7 gives the full variable domain: DTGVSQNPRHKITKRGQNVTFRCDPISEHNRLYWYRQTLGQGPEFLTYFQNEAQLEKSRLLSDRFSAERPKGSFSTLEIQRTEQGDSAMYLCASSQVGQRTYEQYFGPGTRLTVT.